A single T cell receptor (beta chain) is shown here with its context. This sample is drawn from a study of T cell responses to AZD1222 COVID-19 vaccine. The V end was cut by 2 bases, the J end by 12 bases, with 14 bases between. The CDR3 runs to 12 residues. Germline CDR1 reads MNHNY; CDR2 reads SVGAGI (reference sequence). The table came from immunoSEQ multiplex PCR; TCRdb's copy has only in-frame clones and leaves some out. The table shows approximately 100,000 clones, with roughly 90% occurring only once. The chain couples TRBV6-6 to TRBJ2-7, with a weak D call TRBD1 (6 bases). The receptor was derived from an adult in good health. Sequenced here: peripheral blood, sampled on day 0 of MenACWY control vaccination. CDR3 residues: CASSYRQQGPYF. DNA for the CDR3: TGTGCCAGCAGTTACCGACAACAGGGCCCGTACTTC.